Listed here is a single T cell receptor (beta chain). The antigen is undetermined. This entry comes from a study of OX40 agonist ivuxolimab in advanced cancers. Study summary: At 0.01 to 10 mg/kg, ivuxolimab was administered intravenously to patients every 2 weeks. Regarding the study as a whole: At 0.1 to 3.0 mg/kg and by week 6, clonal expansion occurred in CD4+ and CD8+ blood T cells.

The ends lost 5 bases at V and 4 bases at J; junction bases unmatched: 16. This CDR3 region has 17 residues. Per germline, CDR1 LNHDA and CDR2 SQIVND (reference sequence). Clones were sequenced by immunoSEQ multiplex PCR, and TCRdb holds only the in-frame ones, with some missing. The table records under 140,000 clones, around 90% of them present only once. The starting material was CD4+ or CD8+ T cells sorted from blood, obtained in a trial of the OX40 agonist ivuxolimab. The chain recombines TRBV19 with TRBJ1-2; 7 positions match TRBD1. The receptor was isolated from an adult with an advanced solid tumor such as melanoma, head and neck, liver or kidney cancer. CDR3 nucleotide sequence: TGTGCCAGTAGTCCCCTGAGGGCAGGGGGTTCGGGCTATGGCTACACCTTC. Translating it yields CASSPLRAGGSGYGYTF.